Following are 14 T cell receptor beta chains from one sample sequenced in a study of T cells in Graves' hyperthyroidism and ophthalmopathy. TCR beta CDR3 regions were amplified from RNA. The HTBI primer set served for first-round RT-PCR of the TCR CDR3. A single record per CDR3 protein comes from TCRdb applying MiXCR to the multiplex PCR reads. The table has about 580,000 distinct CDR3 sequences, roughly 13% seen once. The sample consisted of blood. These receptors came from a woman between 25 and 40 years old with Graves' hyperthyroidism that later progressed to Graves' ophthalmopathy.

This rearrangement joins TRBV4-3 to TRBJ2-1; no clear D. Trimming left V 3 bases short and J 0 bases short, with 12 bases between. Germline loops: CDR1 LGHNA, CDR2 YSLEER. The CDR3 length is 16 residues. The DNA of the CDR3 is TGCGCCAGCAGCCAGGAAAGTGTGAGCTCCTACAATGAGCAGTTCTTC. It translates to CASSQESVSSYNEQFF.

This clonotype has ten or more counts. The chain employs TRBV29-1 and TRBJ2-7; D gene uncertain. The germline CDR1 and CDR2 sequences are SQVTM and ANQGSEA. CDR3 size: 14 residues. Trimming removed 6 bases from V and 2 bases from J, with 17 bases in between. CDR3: CSVGHHQVPYEQYF. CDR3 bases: TGCAGCGTCGGCCATCACCAGGTTCCCTACGAGCAGTACTTC.

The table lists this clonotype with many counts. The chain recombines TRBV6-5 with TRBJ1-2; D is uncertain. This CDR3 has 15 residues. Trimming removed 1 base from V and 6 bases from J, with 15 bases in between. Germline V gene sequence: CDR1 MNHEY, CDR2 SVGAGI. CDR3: CASSYYGRGENGYTF. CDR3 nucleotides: TGTGCCAGCAGTTACTATGGACGAGGAGAAAATGGCTACACCTTC.

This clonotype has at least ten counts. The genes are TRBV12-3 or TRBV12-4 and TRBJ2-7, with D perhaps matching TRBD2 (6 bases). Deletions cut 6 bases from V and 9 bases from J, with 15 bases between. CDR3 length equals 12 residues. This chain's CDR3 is CASSRGLARQYF. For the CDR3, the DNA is TGTGCCAGCAGCCGCGGGCTAGCGAGGCAGTACTTC.

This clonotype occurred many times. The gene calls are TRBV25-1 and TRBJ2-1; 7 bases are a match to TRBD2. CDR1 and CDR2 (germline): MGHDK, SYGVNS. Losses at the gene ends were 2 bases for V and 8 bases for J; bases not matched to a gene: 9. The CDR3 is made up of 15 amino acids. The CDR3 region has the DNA TGTGCCAGCAGTGAACGAGTGGGACTAAGGGATGAGCAGTTCTTC. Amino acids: CASSERVGLRDEQFF.

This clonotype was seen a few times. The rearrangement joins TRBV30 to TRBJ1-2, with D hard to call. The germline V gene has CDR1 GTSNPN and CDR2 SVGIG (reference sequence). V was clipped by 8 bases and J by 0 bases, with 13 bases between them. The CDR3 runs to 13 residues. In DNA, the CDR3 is TGTGCCCCTGGACTGCGTTCTAACTATGGCTACACCTTC. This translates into CAPGLRSNYGYTF.

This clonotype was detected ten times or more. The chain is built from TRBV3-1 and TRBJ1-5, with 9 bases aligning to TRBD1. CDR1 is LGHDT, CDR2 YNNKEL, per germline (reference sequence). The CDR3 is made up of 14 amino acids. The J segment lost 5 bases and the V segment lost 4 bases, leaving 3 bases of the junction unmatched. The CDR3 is CASSPQGAHQPQHF. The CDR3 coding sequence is TGTGCCAGCAGCCCACAGGGGGCACATCAGCCCCAGCATTTT.

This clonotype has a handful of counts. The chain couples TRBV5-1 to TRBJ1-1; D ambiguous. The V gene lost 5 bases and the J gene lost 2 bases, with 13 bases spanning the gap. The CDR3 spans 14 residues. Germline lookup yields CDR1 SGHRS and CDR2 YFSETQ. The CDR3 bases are TGCGCCAGCAGAATAGTCCCCCTTAACACTGAAGCTTTCTTT. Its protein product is CASRIVPLNTEAFF.

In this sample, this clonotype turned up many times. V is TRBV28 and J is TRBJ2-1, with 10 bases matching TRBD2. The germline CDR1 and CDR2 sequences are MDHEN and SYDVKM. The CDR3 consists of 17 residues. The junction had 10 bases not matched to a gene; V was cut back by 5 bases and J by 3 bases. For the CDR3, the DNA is TGTGCCAGCAGTCGACGCCAGAGGACTAGCGGCTACAATGAGCAGTTCTTC. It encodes CASSRRQRTSGYNEQFF. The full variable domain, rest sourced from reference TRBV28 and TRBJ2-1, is DVKVTQSSRYLVKRTGEKVFLECVQDMDHENMFWYRQDPGLGLRLIYFSYDVKMKEKGDIPEGYSVSREKKERFSLILESASTNQTSMYLCASSRRQRTSGYNEQFFGPGTRLTVL.

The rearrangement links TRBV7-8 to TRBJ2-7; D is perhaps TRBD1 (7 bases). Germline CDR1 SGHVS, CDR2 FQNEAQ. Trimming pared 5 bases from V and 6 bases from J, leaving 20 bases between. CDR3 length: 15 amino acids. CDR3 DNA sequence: TGTGCCAGCAGCCCTCAGATCGGCAGGGGGGCCGAGCAGTACTTC. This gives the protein CASSPQIGRGAEQYF.

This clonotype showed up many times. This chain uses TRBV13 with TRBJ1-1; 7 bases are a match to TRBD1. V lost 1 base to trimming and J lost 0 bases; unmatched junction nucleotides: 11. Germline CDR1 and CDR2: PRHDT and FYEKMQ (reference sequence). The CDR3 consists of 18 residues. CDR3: CASSLASGGPFMNTEAFF. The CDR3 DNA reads TGTGCCAGCAGCTTAGCATCAGGGGGACCTTTCATGAACACTGAAGCTTTCTTT.

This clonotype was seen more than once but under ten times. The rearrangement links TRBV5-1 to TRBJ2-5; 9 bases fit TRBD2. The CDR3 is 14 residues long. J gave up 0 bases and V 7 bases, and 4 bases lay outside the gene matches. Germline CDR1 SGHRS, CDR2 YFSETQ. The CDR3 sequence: CASQTSGNQETQYF. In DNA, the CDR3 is TGCGCCAGCCAGACTAGCGGAAACCAAGAGACCCAGTACTTC.

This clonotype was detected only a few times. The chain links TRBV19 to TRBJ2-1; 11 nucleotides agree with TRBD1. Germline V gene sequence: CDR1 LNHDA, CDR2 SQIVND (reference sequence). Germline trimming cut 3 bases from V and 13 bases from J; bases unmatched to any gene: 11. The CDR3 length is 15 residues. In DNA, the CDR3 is TGTGCCAGTAGTATCGGGACAGGGGGGGAGATTGAACAGTTCTTC. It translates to CASSIGTGGEIEQFF. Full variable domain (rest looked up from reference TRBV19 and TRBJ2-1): DGGITQSPKYLFRKEGQNVTLSCEQNLNHDAMYWYRQDPGQGLRLIYYSQIVNDFQKGDIAEGYSVSREKKESFPLTVTSAQKNPTAFYLCASSIGTGGEIEQFFGPGTRLTVL.

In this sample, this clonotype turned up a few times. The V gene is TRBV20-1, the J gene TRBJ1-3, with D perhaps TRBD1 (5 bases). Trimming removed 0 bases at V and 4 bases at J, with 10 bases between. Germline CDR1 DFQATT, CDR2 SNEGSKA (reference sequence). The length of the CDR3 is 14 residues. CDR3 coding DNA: TGCAGTGCTAGAGAGGGGACGGGCGGAAACACCATATATTTT. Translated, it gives CSAREGTGGNTIYF.